Listed here is a single T cell receptor (beta chain). The junction shows a germline mismatch at one end, possibly a read error. CDR3 regions of TCR beta were amplified from RNA transcripts. First-round RT-PCR employed HTBI primers, with a second-round multiplex PCR after it. MiXCR, applied by TCRdb to the multiplex PCR reads, yields one record per CDR3 protein. The sample lists a few hundred thousand distinct CDR3 sequences; less than 40% were seen once. This CDR3 has 13 amino acids. Germline lookup yields CDR1 ENHRY and CDR2 SYGVKD. This record belongs to a study of Graves' ophthalmopathy and Graves' hyperthyroidism.

The sequence derives from an adult man with Graves' hyperthyroidism. The sequenced sample consisted of peripheral blood or thyroid tissue (not recorded which). The genes are TRBV10-3 and TRBJ2-7, with D perhaps matching TRBD2 (5 bases). The CDR3 coding sequence is TGTGCCAGCAGTGAGCGGAATACCTACGAGCAGTGCTTC. This codes for CASSERNTYEQCF.